This T cell receptor beta chain was found in a study of radiotherapy plus CTLA-4 blockade in lung cancer. Study information: Around 19% of enrolled patients responded objectively, and about 30% had disease control. Findings of the study overall: Early clone dynamics of blood T cells, plus interferon-beta, reportedly predicted response best.

The repertoire was sequenced with immunoSEQ multiplex PCR; TCRdb's copy has only in-frame clones and lacks some. In the table there are about 120,000 clones, 65% to 85% of which are singletons. The CDR3 has 15 residues. V shed 2 bases, J shed 1 base, and the junction held 1 base outside the gene matches. The V gene's germline CDR1 is MNHEY and CDR2 SVGAGI. This clone was seen only a few times. Its antigen is unknown. The chain joins TRBV6-5 to TRBJ1-1; 10 bases are shared with TRBD1. This sequence originates from a human donor with non-small cell lung cancer who had a partial response to radiotherapy plus ipilimumab. The sample here was peripheral blood, taken from a patient treated with radiotherapy plus ipilimumab. The CDR3 here is CASSYRDRGNTEAFF. DNA of the CDR3: TGTGCCAGCAGTTACCGGGACAGGGGGAACACTGAAGCTTTCTTT.